This T cell receptor beta chain comes out of a study of cytomegalovirus exposure and HLA in healthy donors. Study-level findings and limits: Further analysis, carried out later, found HLA-associated TCR beta chains more clonally expanded than equally common other chains. Most TCR beta V segments were productive about 87% or about 30% of the time in an earlier analysis. Association of approximately 18,000 TCR beta sequences with HLA alleles was found at 0.05 false discovery rate in a later analysis.

Details on this clone: Its target is unknown.

The PCR contained 60 Vbeta and 13 Jbeta primers. Some clones are missing from TCRdb's copy, which holds only in-frame ones; the method was immunoSEQ multiplex PCR. The sample lists about 140,000 clones; roughly 80% were seen once. It was healthy bone marrow donors who served as donors. The CDR3 is made up of 14 amino acids. The V gene lost 0 bases and the J gene lost 5 bases, with 11 bases spanning the gap. CDR1 and CDR2 (germline): SGHRS, YFSETQ. Sequences were obtained from PBMCs. The chain has TRBV5-1 and TRBJ1-2; D is unclear. The receptor comes from a woman aged 30 to 39 in good health and CMV-seronegative. The DNA for the CDR3 is TGCGCCAGCAGCTTGGGGGCCTCGGTGTATGGCTACACCTTC. Translating gives CASSLGASVYGYTF.